This T cell receptor beta chain was captured in a study of blood T cells in healthy people across ages. The second PCR ran about 6 to 11 cycles with a sample-barcoded 5' primer and J-beta primers. In TCRdb, the 5' RACE reads were re-called with MiXCR into one record per CDR3 protein. Seen here are 650,000 to 1,000,000 distinct CDR3 sequences, about 34% observed once, and the top ten hold 13%. The CDR3 totals 13 residues. The V end lost 4 bases, the J end lost 3 bases, and 12 bases lay between the germline ends. Per germline, CDR1 SQVTM and CDR2 ANQGSEA. Specimen: blood. This TCR was sampled from a man younger than 35 in good health. The genes are TRBV29-1 and TRBJ1-2; D not certain. The CDR3 sequence: CSVGTRGDYGYTF. CDR3 in DNA: TGCAGCGTTGGGACCCGAGGAGACTATGGCTACACCTTC.